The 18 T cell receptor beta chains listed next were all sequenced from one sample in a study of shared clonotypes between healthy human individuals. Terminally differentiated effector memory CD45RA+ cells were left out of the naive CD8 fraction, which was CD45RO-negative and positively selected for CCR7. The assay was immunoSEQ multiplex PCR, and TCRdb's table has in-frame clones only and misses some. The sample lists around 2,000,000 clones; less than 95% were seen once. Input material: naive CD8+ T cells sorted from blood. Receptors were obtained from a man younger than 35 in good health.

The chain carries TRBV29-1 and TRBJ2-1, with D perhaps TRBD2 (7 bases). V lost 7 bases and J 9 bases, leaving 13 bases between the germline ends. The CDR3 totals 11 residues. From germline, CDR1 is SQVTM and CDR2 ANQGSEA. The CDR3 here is CSAGGRTEQFF. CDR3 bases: TGCAGCGCGGGGGGCCGGACTGAGCAGTTCTTC.

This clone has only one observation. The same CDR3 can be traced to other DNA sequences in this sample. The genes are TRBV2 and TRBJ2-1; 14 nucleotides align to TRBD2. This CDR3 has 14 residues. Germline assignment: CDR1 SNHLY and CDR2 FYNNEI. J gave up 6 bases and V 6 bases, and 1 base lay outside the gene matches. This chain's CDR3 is CASSGLAGGNEQFF. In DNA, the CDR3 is TGTGCCAGCAGCGGACTAGCGGGGGGCAATGAGCAGTTCTTC.

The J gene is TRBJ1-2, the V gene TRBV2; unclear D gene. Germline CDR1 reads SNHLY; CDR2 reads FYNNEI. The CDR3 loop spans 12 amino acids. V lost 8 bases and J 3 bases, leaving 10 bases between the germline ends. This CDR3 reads CASLPQDYGYTF. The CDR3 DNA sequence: TGTGCCAGCCTACCGCAAGACTATGGCTACACCTTC.

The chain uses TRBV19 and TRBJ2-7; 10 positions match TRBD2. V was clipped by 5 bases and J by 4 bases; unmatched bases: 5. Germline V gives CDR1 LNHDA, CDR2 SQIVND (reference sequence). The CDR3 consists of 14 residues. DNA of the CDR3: TGTGCCAGTAGTCCACTAGCGGGATGGTACGAGCAGTACTTC. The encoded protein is CASSPLAGWYEQYF. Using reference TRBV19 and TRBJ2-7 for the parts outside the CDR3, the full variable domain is DGGITQSPKYLFRKEGQNVTLSCEQNLNHDAMYWYRQDPGQGLRLIYYSQIVNDFQKGDIAEGYSVSREKKESFPLTVTSAQKNPTAFYLCASSPLAGWYEQYFGPGTRLTVT.

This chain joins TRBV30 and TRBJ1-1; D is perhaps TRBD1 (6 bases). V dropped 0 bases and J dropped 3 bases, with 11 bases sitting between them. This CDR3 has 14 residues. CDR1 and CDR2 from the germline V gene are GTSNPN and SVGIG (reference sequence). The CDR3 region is CAWSVTGWDTEAFF. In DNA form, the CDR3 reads TGTGCCTGGAGTGTAACAGGGTGGGACACTGAAGCTTTCTTT.

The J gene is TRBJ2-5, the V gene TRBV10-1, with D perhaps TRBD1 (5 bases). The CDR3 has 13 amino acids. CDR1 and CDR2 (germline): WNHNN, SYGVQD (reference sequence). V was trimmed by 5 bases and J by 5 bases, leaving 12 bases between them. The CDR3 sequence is CASSPRPGETQYF. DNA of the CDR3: TGCGCCAGCAGTCCCCGACCAGGGGAGACCCAGTACTTC.

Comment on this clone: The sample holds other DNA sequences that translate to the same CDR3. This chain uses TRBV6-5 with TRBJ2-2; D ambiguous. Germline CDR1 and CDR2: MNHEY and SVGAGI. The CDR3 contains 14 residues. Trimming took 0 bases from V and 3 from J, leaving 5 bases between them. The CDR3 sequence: CASSYSGYTGELFF. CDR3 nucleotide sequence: TGTGCCAGCAGTTACTCAGGGTACACCGGGGAGCTGTTTTTT.

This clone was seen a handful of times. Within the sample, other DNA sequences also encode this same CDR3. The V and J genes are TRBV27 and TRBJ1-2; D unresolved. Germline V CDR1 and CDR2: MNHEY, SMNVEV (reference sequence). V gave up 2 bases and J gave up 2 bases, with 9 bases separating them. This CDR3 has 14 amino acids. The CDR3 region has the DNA TGTGCCAGCAGTTTAAGCCCCGGGAACTATGGCTACACCTTC. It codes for CASSLSPGNYGYTF.

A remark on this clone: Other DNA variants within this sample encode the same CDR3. In nucleotides, the CDR3 is TGCGCCAGCAGCCAAGATCGAGGGGACTATGGCTACACCTTC. This translates into CASSQDRGDYGYTF. The chain links TRBV4-1 to TRBJ1-2, with D maybe TRBD1 (5 bases). The germline V and J ends were trimmed by 0 bases and 3 bases, with 8 bases remaining between them. The CDR3 runs 14 residues. The germline CDR1 and CDR2 sequences are MGHRA and YSYEKL.

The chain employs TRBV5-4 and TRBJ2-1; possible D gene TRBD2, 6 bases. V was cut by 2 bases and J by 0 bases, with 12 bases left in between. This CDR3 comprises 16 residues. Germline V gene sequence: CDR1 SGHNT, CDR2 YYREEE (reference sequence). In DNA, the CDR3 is TGTGCCAGCAGCTTAGGGTTCGGGAGCTCCTACAATGAGCAGTTCTTC. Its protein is CASSLGFGSSYNEQFF.

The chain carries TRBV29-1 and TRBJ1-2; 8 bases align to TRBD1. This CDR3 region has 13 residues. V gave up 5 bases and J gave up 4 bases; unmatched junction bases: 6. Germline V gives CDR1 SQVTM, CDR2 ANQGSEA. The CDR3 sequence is CSVMDRVTYGYTF. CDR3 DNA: TGCAGCGTTATGGACAGGGTTACCTATGGCTACACCTTC.

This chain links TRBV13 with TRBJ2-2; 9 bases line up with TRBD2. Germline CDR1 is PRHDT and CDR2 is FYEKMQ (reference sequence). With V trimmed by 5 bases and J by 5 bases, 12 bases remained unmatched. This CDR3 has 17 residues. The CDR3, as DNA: TGTGCCAGCAGCCCATCCTTAGCGGGAGAATCGACCGGGGAGCTGTTTTTT. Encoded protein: CASSPSLAGESTGELFF.

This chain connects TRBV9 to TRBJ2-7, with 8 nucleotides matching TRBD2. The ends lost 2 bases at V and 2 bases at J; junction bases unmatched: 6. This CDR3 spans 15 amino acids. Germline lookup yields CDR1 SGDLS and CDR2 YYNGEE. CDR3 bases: TGTGCCAGCAGCGTCGGGACTAGGGAAACCTACGAGCAGTACTTC. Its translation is CASSVGTRETYEQYF.

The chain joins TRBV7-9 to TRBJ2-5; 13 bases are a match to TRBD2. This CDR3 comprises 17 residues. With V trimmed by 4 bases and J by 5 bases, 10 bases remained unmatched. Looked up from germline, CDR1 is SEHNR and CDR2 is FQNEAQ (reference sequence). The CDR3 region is CASSSGLAGALGETQYF. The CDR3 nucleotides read TGTGCCAGCAGCTCCGGACTAGCGGGGGCTCTAGGGGAGACCCAGTACTTC.

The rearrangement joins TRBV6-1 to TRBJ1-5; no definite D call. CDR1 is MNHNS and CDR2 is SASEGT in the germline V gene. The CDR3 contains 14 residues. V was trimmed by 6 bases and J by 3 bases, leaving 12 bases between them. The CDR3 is CASRVGGNNQPQHF. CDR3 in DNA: TGTGCCAGCAGAGTAGGTGGGAACAATCAGCCCCAGCATTTT.

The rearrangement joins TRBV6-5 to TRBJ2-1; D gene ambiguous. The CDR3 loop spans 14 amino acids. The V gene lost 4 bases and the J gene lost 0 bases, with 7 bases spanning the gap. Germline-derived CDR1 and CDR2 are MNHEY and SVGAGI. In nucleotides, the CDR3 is TGTGCCAGCAGTTCGACGGGCTCCTACAATGAGCAGTTCTTC. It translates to CASSSTGSYNEQFF.

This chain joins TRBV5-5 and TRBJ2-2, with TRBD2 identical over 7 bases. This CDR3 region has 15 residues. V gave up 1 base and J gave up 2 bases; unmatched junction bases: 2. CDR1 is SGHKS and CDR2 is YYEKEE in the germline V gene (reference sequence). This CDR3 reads CASSLRGVNTGELFF. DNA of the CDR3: TGTGCCAGCAGCTTGCGGGGGGTTAACACCGGGGAGCTGTTTTTT.

The CDR3 here is CASSRQAGGLPEQYF. The CDR3 DNA is TGTGCCAGCAGCCGCCAAGCGGGGGGGCTTCCCGAGCAGTACTTC. This sequence joins TRBV11-2 and TRBJ2-7, with TRBD2 matching over 10 bases. Germline V gene data show CDR1 as SGHAT and CDR2 as FQNNGV. Trimming removed 5 bases from V and 6 bases from J; junction bases left unmatched: 10. The CDR3 spans 15 residues.